The 5 T cell receptor beta chains in this list originate from one sample, sequenced in a study of regulatory T cells in long-lasting Graves disease. The time point: persistent/refractory GD, antithyroid drugs over 5 years with positive TRAb. RNA extracted from PBMCs served as the sequencing template. Arm-PCR with iRepertoire HTBI primers amplified the CDR3 regions for these TCR beta libraries. TCRdb recomputed calls from the multiplex PCR reads with MiXCR, one row per CDR3 protein. This sample carries around 340,000 distinct CDR3 sequences, less than 20% of them seen once, and the ten largest clones take over 25%. The sequencing used peripheral blood mononuclear cells (PBMCs), collected when the disease was refractory, from a patient treated with antithyroid drugs. The source is a female donor with Graves disease.

This clonotype was recorded many times. V and J are TRBV6-1 and TRBJ1-6, with TRBD1 matching over 9 bases. Trimming removed 7 bases from V and 10 bases from J; junction bases left unmatched: 11. CDR3 size: 15 residues. The germline V gene has CDR1 MNHNS and CDR2 SASEGT. CDR3 protein: CASTTGGQGMSPLHF. The CDR3 DNA sequence: TGTGCCAGCACCACGGGGGGACAGGGAATGTCACCCCTCCACTTT.

The rearrangement links TRBV10-3 to TRBJ2-3, with D perhaps matching TRBD2 (6 bases). There are 13 residues in the CDR3. V gave up 10 bases and J gave up 4 bases, with 15 bases separating them. CDR1 is ENHRY, CDR2 SYGVKD, per germline. CDR3 sequence reads: CATLPERADTQYF. For the CDR3, the DNA is TGTGCCACCCTCCCCGAGCGGGCAGATACGCAGTATTTT.

This clonotype was counted many times. J is TRBJ1-1 and V is TRBV10-3; TRBD1 aligns across 7 bases. CDR1 is ENHRY, CDR2 SYGVKD, per germline. There are 17 residues in the CDR3. The ends lost 2 bases at V and 2 bases at J; junction bases unmatched: 11. The CDR3 loop is CAISENRGAERNTEAFF. CDR3 nucleotides: TGTGCCATCAGTGAGAACAGGGGCGCGGAAAGAAACACTGAAGCTTTCTTT.

This clonotype was counted between two and nine times. CDR3 sequence (DNA): TGCGCCAGCAGCCAAGAGACGGGACAGGGTTTAGGGCAGTACTTC. Protein sequence: CASSQETGQGLGQYF. The chain carries TRBV4-1 and TRBJ2-7; 9 nucleotides match TRBD1. Germline V gene sequence: CDR1 MGHRA, CDR2 YSYEKL. V gave up 0 bases and J gave up 9 bases; unmatched junction bases: 9. This CDR3 is built from 15 residues.

Many counts were recorded for this clonotype. This rearrangement joins TRBV28 to TRBJ1-2; possible D gene TRBD1, 6 bases. The CDR3 has 17 amino acids. Germline CDR1 and CDR2: MDHEN and SYDVKM. The V end lost 2 bases, the J end lost 8 bases, and 24 bases lay between the germline ends. The CDR3, as DNA: TGTGCCAGCAGTTTACTTCCGGGACACCCAGAGTCGGGGGGCTACACCTTC. It is translated as CASSLLPGHPESGGYTF.